This TCR beta chain was found in a study of blood T cell repertoires in COVID-19. Study in general: Sites across the United States, Italy and Spain contributed samples from acute and convalescent COVID-19. T cells, B-cell-depleted T cells, or PBMCs supplied cDNA or gDNA.

Profiled with immunoSEQ multiplex PCR; TCRdb holds only in-frame clones, not every one. The sample consists of 200,000 to 250,000 clones, around four fifths of them appearing once. Germline V gene data show CDR1 as MGHRA and CDR2 as YSYEKL. Losses at the gene ends were 6 bases for V and 0 bases for J; bases not matched to a gene: 5. The CDR3 consists of 14 residues. The chain couples TRBV4-1 to TRBJ2-7, with 7 nucleotides matching TRBD1. This clonotype originated in a woman aged 65 to 85 with COVID-19, enrolled during active disease. Sequencing was carried out using peripheral blood. Here the CDR3 DNA reads TGCGCCAGCAGTCACAGGGGCGCCTCCTACGAGCAGTACTTC. Protein: CASSHRGASYEQYF.